The T cell receptor (beta chain) described here comes from a study of post-analysis software for immune sequencing data. Study results and caveats: TRBV5-6, TRBV5-1 and TRBV20-1 belonged to a set of about 5 TRBV segments that were more frequent in patients than controls.

Prepared TCR beta cDNA libraries contained unique molecular identifiers. Each CDR3 protein is one row after TCRdb ran MiXCR on the PCR reads. This sample has fewer than 900,000 distinct CDR3 sequences, with about 43% found just once. Regarding this clonotype: Its antigen is not known.

Germline V gene sequence: CDR1 MNHEY, CDR2 SVGAGI. CDR3 length: 14 amino acids. V shed 0 bases and J shed 0 bases, with 5 bases lying between them. Specimen: blood. The TCR comes from a girl aged 5 to 17 with multiple sclerosis. This chain connects TRBV6-5 to TRBJ1-1; no clear D. The CDR3 region has the DNA TGTGCCAGCAGTTACTCGGCAGTGAACACTGAAGCTTTCTTT. Translated: CASSYSAVNTEAFF.